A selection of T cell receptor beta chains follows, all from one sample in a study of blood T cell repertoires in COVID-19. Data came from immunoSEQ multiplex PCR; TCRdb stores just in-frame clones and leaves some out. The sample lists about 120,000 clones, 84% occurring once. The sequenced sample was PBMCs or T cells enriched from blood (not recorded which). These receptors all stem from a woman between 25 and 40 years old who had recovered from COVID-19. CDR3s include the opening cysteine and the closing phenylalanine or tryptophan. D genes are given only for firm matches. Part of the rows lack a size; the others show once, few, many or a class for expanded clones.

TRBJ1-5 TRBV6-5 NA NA TGTGCCAGCAGTATACCAGGGGTAGGAGGACAGCCCCAGCATTTT CASSIPGVGGQPQHF
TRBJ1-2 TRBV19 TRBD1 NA TGTGCCAGCTTCGGACAGGCTTTCTATGGCTACACCTTC CASFGQAFYGYTF
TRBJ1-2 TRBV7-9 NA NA TGTGCCAGCAGCTTGGGCCGAAATAACTATGGCTACACCTTC CASSLGRNNYGYTF
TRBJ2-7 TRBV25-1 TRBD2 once TGTGCCAGCAGTGAATCTCGCGGGAGGTACGAGCAGTACTTC CASSESRGRYEQYF
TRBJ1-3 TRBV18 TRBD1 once TGTGCCAGCTCTCCACAGGGGAACACCATATATTTT CASSPQGNTIYF
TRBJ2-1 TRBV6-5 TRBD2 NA TGTGCCAGCAGCCCACTAGCGAAGGATGAGCAGTTCTTC CASSPLAKDEQFF
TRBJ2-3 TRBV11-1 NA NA TGTGCCAGCAGCCTTCTTGGAGGACAGCCTACAGATACGCAGTATTTT CASSLLGGQPTDTQYF
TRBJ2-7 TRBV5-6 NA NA TGTGCCAGCAGCCGAGTCACTCAACTAGGACGGCAGTACTTC CASSRVTQLGRQYF
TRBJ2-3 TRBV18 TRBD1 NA TGTGCCAGCTCATCAGGGACAGGGCCAGATACGCAGTATTTT CASSSGTGPDTQYF
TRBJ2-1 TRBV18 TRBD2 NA TGTGCCAGCTCACCGGGACTAGCGGGGGTCTCCTACAATGAGCAGTTCTTC CASSPGLAGVSYNEQFF
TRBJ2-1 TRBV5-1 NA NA TGCGCCAGCAGCCCGGTTAATGGCGGGTACAATGAGCAGTTCTTC CASSPVNGGYNEQFF
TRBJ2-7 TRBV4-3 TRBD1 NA TGCGCCAGTGGACAGGGGCTTCGAAACGAGCAGTACTTC CASGQGLRNEQYF
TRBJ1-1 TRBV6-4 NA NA TGTGCCAGCAGTGACACCCCAGGGAACACTGAAGCTTTCTTT CASSDTPGNTEAFF
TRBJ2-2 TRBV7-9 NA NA TGTGCCAGCAGCCCGAGAGGCAGGGTCACCACCGGGGAGCTGTTTTTT CASSPRGRVTTGELFF